The 19 T cell receptor beta chains presented below share a single source sample, sequenced in a study of blood T cells in healthy people across ages (dated by TCRdb to about 2015). Library preparation employed 5' RACE. Sequencing instrument: Illumina HiSeq 2500. A second PCR of about 7 to 12 cycles was run with a J-beta primer mix and a sample-barcoded 5' primer. The raw public data were reprocessed by TCRdb itself: fastp quality trimming at Q25, MiXCR clonotype calling, in-frame beta chains only. Rows matching on CDR3 protein sequence are summarized as one entry with the most common DNA and genes. For this sample there are approximately 900,000 distinct CDR3 sequences; 25% to 35% appear just once. The top ten constitute roughly 10% of the sample. These records were also assigned to another study, of T cells of mothers and their children.

Sample: blood. Every receptor here comes from a woman aged 35 to 49 in good health.

The rearrangement joins TRBV28 to TRBJ2-3; 7 nucleotides match TRBD1. Germline CDR1 MDHEN, CDR2 SYDVKM. The CDR3 is 15 amino acids. CDR3 sequence reads: CVGSPGQSHTDTQYF. The CDR3 nucleotides read TGTGTCGGCAGCCCGGGACAGAGTCACACAGATACGCAGTATTTT. Full variable domain (outside the CDR3, taken from reference TRBV28 and TRBJ2-3): DVKVTQSSRYLVKRTGEKVFLECVQDMDHENMFWYRQDPGLGLRLIYFSYDVKMKEKGDIPEGYSVSREKKERFSLILESASTNQTSMYLCVGSPGQSHTDTQYFGPGTRLTVL.

The table lists this clonotype with many counts. The rearrangement joins TRBV9 to TRBJ2-5; 11 positions agree with TRBD2. V shed 3 bases and J 1 base; nucleotides not matched to a gene: 5. CDR1 and CDR2 from the germline V gene are SGDLS and YYNGEE. The CDR3 is 16 residues long. This CDR3 is CASSAFGTSGQETQYF. CDR3 sequence (DNA): TGTGCCAGCAGCGCCTTCGGGACTAGCGGCCAAGAGACCCAGTACTTC.

CDR3 DNA sequence: TGTGCCAGCAGTTTCGGGGGGGCAGTCAATGAGCAGTTCTTC. This sequence encodes CASSFGGAVNEQFF. The chain couples TRBV28 to TRBJ2-1; TRBD2 matches at 8 bases. CDR3 length: 14 amino acids. V dropped 3 bases and J dropped 6; count of bases not matched to a gene: 4. Germline assignment: CDR1 MDHEN and CDR2 SYDVKM.

This clonotype has only a few counts. A read error is possible here, since a much larger clone lies one base away. This chain connects TRBV5-1 to TRBJ1-4; 10 bases map to TRBD1. The CDR3 totals 16 residues. Germline CDR1 and CDR2: SGHRS and YFSETQ. CDR3 in DNA: TGCACCAGCAGCCCGGCGACAGGGGGCGCCGGCGAAAAACTGTTTTTT. This encodes CTSSPATGGAGEKLFF. The whole variable domain, remainder taken from reference TRBV5-1 and TRBJ1-4, is KAGVTQTPRYLIKTRGQQVTLSCSPISGHRSVSWYQQTPGQGLQFLFEYFSETQRNKGNFPGRFSGRQFSNSRSEMNVSTLELGDSALYLCTSSPATGGAGEKLFFGSGTQLSVL.

This clonotype was counted at least ten times. The chain carries TRBV9 and TRBJ1-5; possible D gene TRBD1, 5 bases. V dropped 3 bases and J dropped 2 bases, with 21 bases sitting between them. Germline CDR1 is SGDLS and CDR2 is YYNGEE. The CDR3 consists of 18 residues. The CDR3 coding sequence is TGTGCCAGCAGCGCGGGGCGGGGAGGGGCGCAAGGCAATCAGCCCCAGCATTTT. Protein product: CASSAGRGGAQGNQPQHF.

This clonotype was detected many times. This chain links TRBV12-3 or TRBV12-4 with TRBJ2-7, with D perhaps matching TRBD1 (6 bases). Trimming stripped 10 bases from V and 6 bases from J, with 19 bases between. This CDR3 has 13 amino acids. CDR3 sequence: CATRTVPTSEQYF. Here the CDR3 DNA reads TGTGCCACTCGGACAGTCCCAACTTCCGAGCAGTACTTC.

The chain combines TRBV9 with TRBJ1-2; TRBD1 aligns across 7 bases. V lost 3 bases to trimming and J lost 2 bases; unmatched junction nucleotides: 7. This CDR3 region has 15 residues. CDR1 is SGDLS, CDR2 YYNGEE, per germline. The CDR3 loop reads CASSEGGQLNYGYTF. As DNA, the CDR3 is TGTGCCAGCAGCGAGGGGGGACAGTTGAACTATGGCTACACCTTC.

This clonotype was recorded a few times. A much larger clone differs from this one at a single base, so this may be a read error. The chain has TRBV7-8 and TRBJ2-6, with D perhaps matching TRBD1 (6 bases). Germline-derived CDR1 and CDR2 are SGHVS and FQNEAQ. The CDR3 covers 18 residues. The CDR3 protein is CASSLGGPRGPGANVRTF. The CDR3 bases are TGTGCCAGCAGCTTAGGGGGCCCCAGGGGTCCTGGGGCCAACGTCCGGACTTTC.

This sequence joins TRBV20-1 and TRBJ2-3; D unclear. The CDR3 has 12 residues. Trimming shortened V by 4 bases and J by 4 bases, and 9 bases separated the two germline ends. CDR1 is DFQATT, CDR2 SNEGSKA, per germline (reference sequence). CDR3 amino acids: CSAIDPPDTQYF. Written as DNA, the CDR3 is TGCAGTGCTATCGATCCCCCAGATACGCAGTATTTT.

V and J are TRBV12-3 or TRBV12-4 and TRBJ2-7; 12 nucleotides line up with TRBD2. Trimming cost V 5 bases and J 2 bases; bases outside gene matches: 7. This CDR3 is built from 16 residues. As DNA, the CDR3 is TGTGCCAGCAGTCCCCTAGCGGGAGGGTCTCCCTACGAGCAGTACTTC. This encodes CASSPLAGGSPYEQYF.

The rearrangement uses TRBV7-9 and TRBJ1-3; D gene ambiguous. Germline CDR1 SEHNR, CDR2 FQNEAQ (reference sequence). V was pared by 6 bases and J by 0 bases, with 12 bases between. The length of the CDR3 is 15 residues. In DNA form, the CDR3 reads TGTGCCAGCAGTTTAACGCTGGACTCTGGAAACACCATATATTTT. Amino acids: CASSLTLDSGNTIYF.

The rearrangement joins TRBV5-1 to TRBJ1-6; D unclear. CDR3 length: 17 amino acids. Trimming removed 0 bases from V and 10 bases from J, with 20 bases in between. From germline, CDR1 is SGHRS and CDR2 YFSETQ. The CDR3 DNA reads as TGCGCCAGCAGCTTGGGGGTGGGAGGTTCTGGAATCTCACCCCTCCACTTT. Translated, it gives CASSLGVGGSGISPLHF.

The chain joins TRBV20-1 to TRBJ2-7, with a weak D call TRBD1 (6 bases). Looked up from germline, CDR1 is DFQATT and CDR2 is SNEGSKA (reference sequence). Trimming removed 1 base from V and 7 bases from J, with 20 bases in between. The CDR3 extends over 15 amino acids. CDR3 region: CSARGGGTSLYEQYF. The CDR3 DNA is TGCAGTGCTAGAGGGGGTGGGACATCCCTTTATGAGCAGTACTTC.

The chain couples TRBV28 to TRBJ1-1; D not certain. V was shortened by 6 bases and J by 1 base, with 12 bases between the two germline ends. The CDR3 is 14 residues long. Germline CDR1 and CDR2: MDHEN and SYDVKM. The CDR3 protein is CASSLPGSNTEAFF. The DNA for the CDR3 is TGTGCCAGCAGCCTTCCGGGGTCGAACACTGAAGCTTTCTTT.

The table lists this clonotype with a few counts. This sequence joins TRBV20-1 and TRBJ1-2; 7 bases map to TRBD1. Looked up from germline, CDR1 is DFQATT and CDR2 is SNEGSKA (reference sequence). This CDR3 spans 14 amino acids. With V trimmed by 5 bases and J by 4 bases, 10 bases remained unmatched. The CDR3, as DNA: TGCAGTGCTCCCGGGACAGTATTTTTCTATGGCTACACCTTC. The encoded protein is CSAPGTVFFYGYTF.

There are many counts of this clonotype. This sequence joins TRBV6-5 and TRBJ2-5, with a tentative D call TRBD1 (5 bases). The CDR3 is made up of 13 amino acids. Trimming pared 6 bases from V and 1 base from J, leaving 9 bases between. Germline V CDR1 and CDR2: MNHEY, SVGAGI. The CDR3 reads CASRADSQETQYF. The CDR3 nucleotides are TGTGCCAGCAGAGCAGACAGCCAAGAGACCCAGTACTTC.

V usage is TRBV24-1 and J usage is TRBJ2-5; a possible D gene is TRBD2 (5 bases). This CDR3 spans 14 amino acids. The germline gives CDR1 KGHDR, CDR2 SFDVKD. Trimming cost V 2 bases and J 5 bases, with 11 bases left between them. This CDR3 reads CATSDYGLGETQYF. CDR3 sequence (DNA): TGTGCCACCAGTGATTACGGACTGGGGGAGACCCAGTACTTC.

V is TRBV6-1 and J is TRBJ2-3; D is possibly TRBD2 (7 bases). This CDR3 is built from 15 residues. The V end was cut by 7 bases, the J end by 7 bases, with 21 bases between. CDR1 and CDR2 (germline): MNHNS, SASEGT. The CDR3 nucleotides read TGTGCCAGCATAGGGGGGGCCTTAATGATCCATACGCAGTATTTT. Translated, it gives CASIGGALMIHTQYF.

In the case of this clonotype: It may be a read error: a sequence one base away is much more abundant. CDR3 region: CASSLAGGARSCEQYF. The DNA of the CDR3 is TGCGCCAGCAGCTTGGCCGGGGGGGCGAGGTCCTGCGAGCAGTACTTC. The chain is built from TRBV5-1 and TRBJ2-7, with TRBD2 matching over 8 bases. The germline V gene encodes CDR1 SGHRS and CDR2 YFSETQ. CDR3 length: 16 residues. The variable domain in full, with the rest retrieved from reference TRBV5-1 and TRBJ2-7, is KAGVTQTPRYLIKTRGQQVTLSCSPISGHRSVSWYQQTPGQGLQFLFEYFSETQRNKGNFPGRFSGRQFSNSRSEMNVSTLELGDSALYLCASSLAGGARSCEQYFGPGTRLTVT.